This T cell receptor beta chain was profiled in a study of response to subunit inactivated influenza vaccine. TCRdb analysed the RT-PCR reads with MiXCR anew, one entry per CDR3 protein. The sample holds roughly 500,000 distinct CDR3 sequences; 15% to 20% are singletons and the top ten take 3%. General study findings and limits: The authors suggested that every seasonal influenza vaccination recruits few new T cells.

This clonotype was counted only a few times. Its antigen is unknown. V was shortened by 6 bases and J by 3 bases, with 9 bases between the two germline ends. This CDR3 has 12 residues. Germline V gene lookup returns CDR1 MNHEY and CDR2 SMNVEV (reference sequence). The rearrangement joins TRBV27 to TRBJ2-7; D unclear. The source of this sequence is a man aged 45 to 75 who received an inactivated influenza vaccine. Sequences were derived from CD4+ T cells sorted from PBMCs, sampled about 24 months after vaccination. As DNA, the CDR3 is TGTGCCAGCAGCACTGTCGGCTACGAGCAGTACTTC. This gives the protein CASSTVGYEQYF.